Listed here are 13 T cell receptor beta chains from one sample, sequenced in a study of blood T cell repertoires in COVID-19. The assay was immunoSEQ multiplex PCR, and TCRdb's table has in-frame clones only and misses some. The sample consists of 200,000 to 300,000 clones, roughly 90% of them appearing once. What was sequenced was peripheral blood. These receptors all come from a man aged 55 to 70 who had recovered from COVID-19.

The rearrangement links TRBV7-9 to TRBJ2-7; 7 nucleotides line up with TRBD2. V was pared by 5 bases and J by 5 bases, with 9 bases of the junction left unmatched. The CDR3 consists of 14 residues. Germline CDR1 reads SEHNR; CDR2 reads FQNEAQ (reference sequence). The CDR3 sequence: CASSTTGTTDEQYF. CDR3 bases: TGTGCCAGCAGCACAACCGGGACTACCGACGAGCAGTACTTC. The full variable domain, its missing parts supplied by reference TRBV7-9 and TRBJ2-7, is DTGVSQNPRHKITKRGQNVTFRCDPISEHNRLYWYRQTLGQGPEFLTYFQNEAQLEKSRLLSDRFSAERPKGSFSTLEIQRTEQGDSAMYLCASSTTGTTDEQYFGPGTRLTVT.

The V call is TRBV4-1, the J call TRBJ1-5; TRBD1 matches 7 bases. Germline CDR1 is MGHRA and CDR2 is YSYEKL. V shed 2 bases, J shed 7 bases, and the junction held 8 bases outside the gene matches. The CDR3 covers 15 residues. The CDR3 bases are TGCGCCAGCAGCCAATTCGAGACAGGGAGCCAGCCCCAGCATTTT. It codes for CASSQFETGSQPQHF.

This clone was counted a single time. This chain joins TRBV6-4 and TRBJ2-7; 9 nucleotides agree with TRBD1. V lost 2 bases and J lost 9; bases outside the gene matches: 11. The CDR3 covers 15 residues. CDR1 is MRHNA and CDR2 is SNTAGT in the germline V gene. The CDR3 loop reads CASSDRDRVPYAQYV. CDR3 DNA sequence: TGTGCCAGCAGTGACCGGGACAGGGTCCCCTATGCGCAGTACGTC.

The chain recombines TRBV28 with TRBJ1-2; D gene ambiguous. V was cut by 6 bases and J by 3 bases, with 11 bases left in between. There are 13 residues in the CDR3. Germline V lookup: CDR1 MDHEN, CDR2 SYDVKM. In nucleotides, the CDR3 is TGTGCCAGCAGCCCAACACTAGACTATGGCTACACCTTC. Translating gives CASSPTLDYGYTF.

About this clone itself: Other DNA sequences in the sample encode the same CDR3. The V and J genes are TRBV27 and TRBJ1-5, with 8 bases lining up with TRBD1. The junction had 6 bases not matched to a gene; V was cut back by 5 bases and J by 6 bases. CDR3 length: 14 amino acids. CDR1 is MNHEY, CDR2 SMNVEV, per germline (reference sequence). The CDR3 here is CASSRDRGRQPQHF. CDR3 nucleotide sequence: TGTGCCAGCAGTCGAGACAGGGGACGTCAGCCCCAGCATTTT.

About this clone itself: The sample holds other DNA sequences that translate to the same CDR3. V gene TRBV4-1 combines with J gene TRBJ1-5; a weak D match, TRBD1 (5 bases). Germline V gene sequence: CDR1 MGHRA, CDR2 YSYEKL. The CDR3 has 16 amino acids. V was clipped by 0 bases and J by 2 bases, with 11 bases between them. Here the CDR3 reads CASSQDGGIGNQPQHF. DNA for the CDR3: TGCGCCAGCAGCCAAGATGGGGGGATCGGCAATCAGCCCCAGCATTTT.

V and J are TRBV5-1 and TRBJ1-1; possibly TRBD1 for D (6 bases). This CDR3 comprises 13 residues. Deletions cut 1 base from V and 4 bases from J, with 8 bases between. CDR1 and CDR2 (germline): SGHRS, YFSETQ. In DNA, the CDR3 is TGCGCCAGCAGCTTGTGGGGGCCCACTGAAGCTTTCTTT. The encoded protein is CASSLWGPTEAFF.

This clone was detected only once. The rearrangement links TRBV24-1 to TRBJ2-3; maybe TRBD1 (5 bases). The CDR3 sequence is 13 residues long. V was trimmed by 7 bases and J by 0 bases, leaving 7 bases between them. Per germline, CDR1 KGHDR and CDR2 SFDVKD. The DNA of the CDR3 is TGTGCCACCAGGACAGCTAGCACAGATACGCAGTATTTT. This sequence encodes CATRTASTDTQYF.

This clone occurred a few times. The genes are TRBV12-3 or TRBV12-4 and TRBJ2-1; TRBD1 might be the D (5 bases). V gave up 4 bases and J gave up 6 bases, with 7 bases separating them. The CDR3 covers 12 residues. The CDR3 sequence is CASSSDSNEQFF. CDR3 sequence (DNA): TGTGCCAGCAGTTCAGACAGCAATGAGCAGTTCTTC.

This clone was observed once. The chain links TRBV5-1 to TRBJ1-3; 7 bases fit TRBD1. This CDR3 region has 14 residues. Looked up from germline, CDR1 is SGHRS and CDR2 is YFSETQ. Trimming at V came to 3 bases and at J to 0 bases, leaving 0 bases not matched to a gene. CDR3 in amino acids: CASSSGGSGNTIYF. CDR3 nucleotide sequence: TGCGCCAGCAGCTCAGGGGGCTCTGGAAACACCATATATTTT.

This sequence joins TRBV6-4 and TRBJ1-5; 7 bases align to TRBD1. There are 15 residues in the CDR3. Trimming removed 2 bases from V and 1 base from J; junction bases left unmatched: 2. The germline V gene encodes CDR1 MRHNA and CDR2 SNTAGT. DNA of the CDR3: TGTGCCAGCAGTGACCAAGGGGGCAGCAATCAGCCCCAGCATTTT. It specifies CASSDQGGSNQPQHF.

The gene calls are TRBV25-1 and TRBJ2-2; possible D gene TRBD1, 5 bases. The CDR3 is 16 residues long. With 1 base removed from V and 2 bases from J, the gap between germline ends came to 11 bases. Looked up from germline, CDR1 is MGHDK and CDR2 is SYGVNS. The CDR3 loop reads CASSESPDSNTGELFF. The CDR3 nucleotides are TGTGCCAGCAGTGAATCGCCAGACAGTAACACCGGGGAGCTGTTTTTT.

The genes are TRBV14 and TRBJ2-1, with TRBD2 identical over 8 bases. The CDR3 is 17 amino acids. Germline V gives CDR1 SGHDN, CDR2 FVKESK. With 4 bases clipped from V and 6 bases from J, the junction kept 14 bases outside the gene matches. CDR3 amino acids: CASSLLIATRGANEQFF. The CDR3 DNA sequence: TGTGCCAGCAGCCTACTGATTGCGACGCGGGGGGCCAATGAGCAGTTCTTC.